The clone carrying this T cell receptor beta chain is a singleton in its sample. As yet, its antigen is unknown. The table came from immunoSEQ multiplex PCR; TCRdb's copy has only in-frame clones and leaves some out. The table has roughly 150,000 clones, about 89% seen once. The CDR3 is 15 amino acids. In germline, CDR1 is SEHNR, CDR2 FQNEAQ (reference sequence). V was shortened by 3 bases and J by 2 bases, with 12 bases between the two germline ends. This sample was included in a study of T cell responses to AZD1222 COVID-19 vaccine. Study conclusions and caveats: Donors were mostly white British, more females; clonal diversity possibly underestimated. Repertoire sampling occurred only after the peak T cell response.

J is TRBJ2-3 and V is TRBV7-9, with D hard to call. The source was peripheral blood, collected 28 days after the second AZD1222 dose. The sequence derives from an adult who received the AZD1222 COVID-19 vaccine. CDR3 protein: CASSFEGKSTDTQYF. The DNA of the CDR3 is TGTGCCAGCAGCTTCGAAGGCAAATCCACAGATACGCAGTATTTT.